This TCR beta chain was sequenced during a study of T cells in Graves' hyperthyroidism and ophthalmopathy. Whole-study context: Peripheral blood was secured at the point of initial diagnosis, before any treatment. Study conclusions and caveats: Blood shared most expanded thyroid clonotypes above 0.001.

Criteria for exclusion of patients were uncontrolled infection, other autoimmune disease, pregnancy or lactation. Diagnosing involved the use of clinical symptoms, serum thyroxine and TRAb, thyroid ultrasound and orbital computed tomography. About this clonotype itself: Antigen: not known. At one end the junction does not follow the germline gene, possibly because of a read error.

From RNA transcripts, TCR beta CDR3 regions were amplified. RT-PCR in the first round (using the HTBI primer set) targeted the TCR CDR3. TCRdb called the multiplex PCR reads again in MiXCR, with one record for every CDR3 protein. The sample has hundreds of thousands of distinct CDR3 sequences, roughly 15% seen once; the top ten hold 3% to 4%. The TCR was taken from a woman between 40 and 50 years old with Graves' ophthalmopathy. The sample consisted of blood.

Here the CDR3 reads CASSLVTSTEAFF. The CDR3 DNA reads as TGTGCCAGCAGCTTGGTGACGAGCACTGAAGCCTTCTTT. The rearrangement uses TRBV5-4 and TRBJ1-1; D ambiguous. The CDR3 is 13 residues long. Germline V gives CDR1 SGHNT, CDR2 YYREEE (reference sequence).